This T cell receptor beta chain originates from a study of cytotoxic CD8 clonotypes in ibrutinib-treated CLL. Data came from immunoSEQ multiplex PCR; TCRdb stores just in-frame clones and leaves some out. The data show about 200,000 clones, with 72% seen just once and around 15% held by the top ten. Unmatched junction bases numbered 6, after V lost 4 bases and J lost 7 bases. The CDR3 runs 13 residues. Germline CDR1 and CDR2: SGDLS and YYNGEE. Only one count was recorded for this clone. This chain links TRBV9 with TRBJ2-7; 9 nucleotides line up with TRBD2. The clonotype originates from a human donor with chronic lymphocytic leukemia. The material sequenced was PBMCs, taken after 24 months of ibrutinib treatment. Here the CDR3 DNA reads TGTGCCAGCAGCTCCCGAGCGGGGGGTGAGCAGTACTTC. This gives the protein CASSSRAGGEQYF.